This TCR beta chain originates from a study of T cell responses to AZD1222 COVID-19 vaccine. The data were produced by immunoSEQ multiplex PCR, yet TCRdb's version contains in-frame clones alone and is incomplete. The sample carries 90,000 to 95,000 clones, approximately 90% recorded once. Germline V CDR1 and CDR2: SGHTA, FQGNSA. The CDR3 has 16 amino acids. Trimming shortened V by 7 bases and J by 0 bases, and 15 bases separated the two germline ends. Study findings and constraints: It was only after the peak T cell response that any repertoires were sampled.

Remarks on this clone: Its antigen is currently unknown.

This chain uses TRBV7-2 with TRBJ2-2; D not resolved. The source of this sequence is an adult in good health. Sample: peripheral blood, taken on day 0 of AZD1222 vaccination. Here the CDR3 reads CASTPNGVPNTGELFF. The CDR3 nucleotides read TGTGCCAGCACCCCCAACGGTGTACCGAACACCGGGGAGCTGTTTTTT.